This T cell receptor beta chain was profiled in a study of glioma-infiltrating T cells. General study findings and limits: Gliomas, especially low-grade, showed above-expected tissue-blood divergence; non-neoplastic patients showed below. CDR3 overlap between tissue and blood was very small.

Amplification of TCR alpha and beta CDR3 regions from RNA used iRepertoire nested multiplex PCR. For one-step reverse transcription and amplification, 100-400 ng of tissue mRNA or PBMC total RNA was used. One entry per CDR3 protein, called by TCRdb with MiXCR from the multiplex PCR reads. The sample contains around 120,000 distinct CDR3 sequences, about 22% of which appear only once. In this sample, this clonotype turned up many times. Its matching antigen is unknown. This CDR3 is built from 13 residues. V was clipped by 5 bases and J by 11 bases; unmatched bases: 11. CDR1 is MNHEY and CDR2 is SMNVEV in the germline V gene (reference sequence).

V usage is TRBV27 and J usage is TRBJ1-1; 7 nucleotides match TRBD1. The clonotype comes from a human donor with low-grade glioma or glioblastoma, undergoing nonglioma brain surgery, or in good health (not recorded which). The sample consisted of glioma tissue, nonneoplastic brain tissue, or PBMCs (not recorded which). The CDR3 DNA reads TGTGCCAGCAGTCCGCGGGACAGTCGGGGGGCTTTCTTT. It encodes CASSPRDSRGAFF.